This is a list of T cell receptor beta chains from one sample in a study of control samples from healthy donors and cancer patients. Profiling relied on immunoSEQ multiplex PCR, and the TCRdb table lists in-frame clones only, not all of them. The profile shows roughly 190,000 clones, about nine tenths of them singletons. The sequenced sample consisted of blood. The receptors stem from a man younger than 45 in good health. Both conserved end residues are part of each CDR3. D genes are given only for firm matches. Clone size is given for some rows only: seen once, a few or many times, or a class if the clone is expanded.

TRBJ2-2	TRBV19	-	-	CASETTIATGELFF	TGTGCCAGCGAGACAACAATCGCAACCGGGGAGCTGTTTTTT
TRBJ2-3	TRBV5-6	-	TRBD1	CASSWDRGLDTDTQYF	TGTGCCAGCAGCTGGGACAGGGGGCTTGACACAGATACGCAGTATTTT
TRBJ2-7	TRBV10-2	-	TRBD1	CASRDRGGEQYF	TGCGCCAGCCGGGACAGGGGAGGCGAGCAGTACTTC
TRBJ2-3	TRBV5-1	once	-	CASSFLGGLSTDTQYF	TGCGCCAGCAGCTTTTTGGGGGGCCTAAGCACAGATACGCAGTATTTT
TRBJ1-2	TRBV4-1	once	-	CASSQDEEGLLGGYTF	TGCGCCAGCAGCCAAGACGAAGAAGGTCTCCTGGGAGGCTACACCTTC
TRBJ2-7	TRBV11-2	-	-	CASSLTAGVSSYEQYF	TGTGCCAGCAGCTTAACCGCAGGGGTGAGCTCCTACGAGCAGTACTTC
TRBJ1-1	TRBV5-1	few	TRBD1	CASSGTGAGEAFF	TGCGCCAGCAGCGGTACAGGGGCGGGTGAAGCTTTCTTT
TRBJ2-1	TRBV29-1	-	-	CSVEQEAGNEQFF	TGCAGCGTTGAACAGGAGGCAGGGAATGAGCAGTTCTTC
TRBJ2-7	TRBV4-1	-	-	CASSQDIRGSSYEQYF	TGCGCCAGCAGCCAAGATATCAGGGGAAGCTCCTACGAGCAGTACTTC
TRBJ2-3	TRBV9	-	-	CASSANGLSTDTQYF	TGTGCCAGCAGCGCGAACGGGCTAAGCACAGATACGCAGTATTTT
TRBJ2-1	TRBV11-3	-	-	CASSPSSYNEQFF	TGTGCCAGCAGCCCAAGCTCCTACAATGAGCAGTTCTTC
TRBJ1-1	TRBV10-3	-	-	CAISEAMNTEAFF	TGTGCCATCAGTGAGGCCATGAACACTGAAGCTTTCTTT
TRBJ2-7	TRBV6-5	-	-	CASKGSSYEQYF	TGTGCCAGCAAGGGGAGCTCCTACGAGCAGTACTTC
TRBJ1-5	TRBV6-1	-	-	CASSDDVPGYRPQHF	TGTGCCAGCAGTGACGATGTGCCTGGTTATCGGCCCCAGCATTTT
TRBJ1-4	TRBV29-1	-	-	CSYSTTNEKLFF	TGCAGCTACAGCACAACTAATGAAAAACTGTTTTTT
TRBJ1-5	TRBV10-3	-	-	CAISPVDSDPNQPQHF	TGTGCCATCAGCCCGGTTGACTCCGACCCGAATCAGCCCCAGCATTTT
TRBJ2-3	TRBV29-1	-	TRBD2	CSVEDTGTTDTQYF	TGCAGCGTTGAGGATACCGGGACTACTGATACGCAGTATTTT
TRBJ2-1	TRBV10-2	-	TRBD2	CASSERASGGTLTNEQFF	TGCGCCAGCAGTGAGAGGGCTAGCGGGGGGACCCTTACCAATGAGCAGTTCTTC
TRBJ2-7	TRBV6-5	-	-	CASSYTGRGEQYF	TGTGCCAGCAGCTACACAGGTCGAGGGGAGCAGTACTTC
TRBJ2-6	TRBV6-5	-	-	CASNGGQSGANVLTF	TGTGCCAGCAACGGGGGGCAGTCTGGGGCCAACGTCCTGACTTTC
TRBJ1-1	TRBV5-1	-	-	CASSWTALNTEAFF	TGCGCCAGCAGCTGGACAGCGTTGAACACTGAAGCTTTCTTT
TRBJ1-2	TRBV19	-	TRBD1	CASSTTGWSYGYTF	TGTGCCAGTAGTACGACAGGGTGGTCCTATGGCTACACCTTC
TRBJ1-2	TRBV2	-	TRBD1	CASSDGGQGPTNYGYTF	TGTGCCAGCAGTGATGGAGGACAGGGACCTACTAACTATGGCTACACCTTC
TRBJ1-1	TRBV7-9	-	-	CASSENRDTYFEAFF	TGTGCCAGCAGCGAAAACCGGGACACTTATTTCGAAGCTTTCTTT
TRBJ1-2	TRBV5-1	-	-	CASSLTGNGYTF	TGCGCCAGCAGCTTAACAGGGAATGGCTACACCTTC
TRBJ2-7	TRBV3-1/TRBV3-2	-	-	CASSESPSPYEQYF	TGTGCCAGCAGTGAAAGTCCTTCCCCTTACGAGCAGTACTTC
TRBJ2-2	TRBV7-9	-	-	CASSALRSGELFF	TGTGCCAGCAGCGCGCTCCGGAGCGGGGAGCTGTTTTTT
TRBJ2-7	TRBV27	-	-	CASSYKPGWGGIYEQYF	TGTGCCAGCAGTTACAAACCTGGGTGGGGTGGGATCTACGAGCAGTACTTC
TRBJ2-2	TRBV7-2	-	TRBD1	CASSPQARGWSTGELFF	TGTGCCAGCAGCCCCCAGGCCAGGGGGTGGAGCACCGGGGAGCTGTTTTTT
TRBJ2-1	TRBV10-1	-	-	CASSERRSSYNEQFF	TGCGCCAGCAGTGAGAGGAGGTCCTCCTACAATGAGCAGTTCTTC
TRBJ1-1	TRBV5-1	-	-	CASSLQRARTEAFF	TGCGCCAGCAGCTTACAACGGGCAAGGACTGAAGCTTTCTTT
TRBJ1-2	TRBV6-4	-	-	CASSEINRQGRNTF	TGTGCCAGCAGTGAAATCAATCGGCAGGGAAGAAACACCTTC
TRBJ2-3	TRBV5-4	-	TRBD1	CASRGQATDTQYF	TGTGCCAGCAGGGGACAGGCGACAGATACGCAGTATTTT
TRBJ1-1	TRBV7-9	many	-	CASSLPMLNTEAFF	TGTGCCAGCAGCTTACCGATGCTGAACACTGAAGCTTTCTTT
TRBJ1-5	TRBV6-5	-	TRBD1	CASSGMAAGGQPQHF	TGTGCCAGCAGCGGAATGGCGGCAGGGGGTCAGCCCCAGCATTTT
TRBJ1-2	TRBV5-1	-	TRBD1	CASSRGQGPANYGYTF	TGCGCCAGCAGCCGGGGACAGGGGCCCGCTAACTATGGCTACACCTTC
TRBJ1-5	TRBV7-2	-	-	CASSLSSTVSNQPQHF	TGTGCCAGCAGCCTCTCCTCGACAGTTAGCAATCAGCCCCAGCATTTT
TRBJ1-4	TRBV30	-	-	CAWSGVGEKLFF	TGTGCCTGGAGTGGGGTGGGAGAAAAACTGTTTTTT
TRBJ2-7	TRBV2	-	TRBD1	CASSELWDRAHEQYF	TGTGCCAGCAGTGAATTATGGGACAGGGCCCACGAGCAGTACTTC
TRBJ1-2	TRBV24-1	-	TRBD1	CATSDGQGAANYGYTF	TGTGCCACCAGTGATGGACAGGGGGCGGCTAACTATGGCTACACCTTC
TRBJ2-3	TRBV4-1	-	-	CASSQSPGLPTDTQYF	TGCGCCAGCAGCCAATCTCCGGGACTTCCCACAGATACGCAGTATTTT
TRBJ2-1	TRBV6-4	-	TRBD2	CASSDERGGYNEQFF	TGTGCCAGCAGTGACGAGCGGGGGGGCTACAATGAGCAGTTCTTC
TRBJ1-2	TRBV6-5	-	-	CASRVQDRNYGYTF	TGTGCCAGCAGAGTACAGGACCGAAACTATGGCTACACCTTC
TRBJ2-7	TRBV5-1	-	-	CASRKSYEQYF	TGCGCCAGCAGGAAGTCCTACGAGCAGTACTTC
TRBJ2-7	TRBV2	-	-	CASRNQQGPHEQYF	TGTGCCAGCAGGAATCAACAGGGTCCTCACGAGCAGTACTTC
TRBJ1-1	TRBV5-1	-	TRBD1	CASSLQGIANTEAFF	TGCGCCAGCAGCCTACAGGGGATAGCGAACACTGAAGCTTTCTTT
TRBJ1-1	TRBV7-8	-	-	CASSLVGQSIEAFF	TGTGCCAGCAGCTTAGTGGGGCAGAGTATTGAAGCTTTCTTT
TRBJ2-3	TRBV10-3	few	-	CAILRGAARTDTQYF	TGTGCCATCCTCCGGGGAGCGGCGCGCACAGATACGCAGTATTTT
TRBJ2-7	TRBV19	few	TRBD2	CASSIAGGLSSYEQYF	TGTGCCAGTAGTATCGCGGGGGGATTAAGCTCCTACGAGCAGTACTTC
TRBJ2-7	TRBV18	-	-	CASSPMEEGYEQYF	TGTGCCAGCTCCCCCATGGAGGAAGGCTACGAGCAGTACTTC
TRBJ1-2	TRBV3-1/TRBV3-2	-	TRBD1	CASSQARQGAYTF	TGTGCCAGCAGCCAGGCCAGACAGGGCGCCTACACCTTC
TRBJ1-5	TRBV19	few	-	CASSQQVYSNQPQHF	TGTGCCAGTAGCCAACAGGTGTATAGCAATCAGCCCCAGCATTTT
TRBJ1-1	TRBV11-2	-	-	CASSSLLQGSGNTEAFF	TGTGCCAGCAGTTCGTTATTGCAGGGGTCGGGGAACACTGAAGCTTTCTTT
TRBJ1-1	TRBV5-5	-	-	CASSRTREDTEAFF	TGTGCCAGCAGTCGAACGAGGGAGGACACTGAAGCTTTCTTT
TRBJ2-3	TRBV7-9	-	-	CASSSRTDKSTDTQYF	TGTGCCAGCAGCTCGCGGACTGACAAAAGCACAGATACGCAGTATTTT
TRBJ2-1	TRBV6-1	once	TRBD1	CASSDATGAPYNEQFF	TGTGCCAGCAGTGACGCTACAGGGGCCCCCTACAATGAGCAGTTCTTC
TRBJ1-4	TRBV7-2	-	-	CASSFFGEKLFF	TGTGCCAGCAGCTTTTTCGGGGAAAAACTGTTTTTT
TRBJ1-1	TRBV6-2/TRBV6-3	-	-	CASSYIGDPEAFF	TGTGCCAGCAGTTATATAGGGGACCCTGAAGCTTTCTTT
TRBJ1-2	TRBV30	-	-	CAWTLGRGFGNYGYTF	TGTGCCTGGACTTTGGGTCGAGGATTTGGAAACTATGGCTACACCTTC